The 5 T cell receptor beta chains given below trace back to one sample, sequenced in a study of cytomegalovirus exposure and HLA in healthy donors. PCR used 60 Vbeta primers and 13 Jbeta primers. This table comes from immunoSEQ multiplex PCR, and its TCRdb copy is limited to in-frame clones, with some not included. The repertoire holds around 20,000 clones, with approximately 68% as singletons. Material for sequencing was PBMCs. These receptor sequences come from a man between 18 and 29 years old in good health and CMV-seronegative.

This clone has more than one count but fewer than ten. The V and J genes are TRBV30 and TRBJ2-7; TRBD2 matches 7 bases. The V segment lost 2 bases and the J segment 0 bases; nucleotides outside the gene matches: 4. CDR1 and CDR2 (germline): GTSNPN, SVGIG (reference sequence). CDR3 length: 14 residues. The DNA for the CDR3 is TGTGCCTGGAGTTGGGGGGGAGACTCCTACGAGCAGTACTTC. It yields the protein CAWSWGGDSYEQYF. The entire variable domain, with the rest obtained from reference TRBV30 and TRBJ2-7, is as follows: SQTIHQWPATLVQPVGSPLSLECTVEGTSNPNLYWYRQAAGRGLQLLFYSVGIGQISSEVPQNLSASRPQDRQFILSSKKLLLSDSGFYLCAWSWGGDSYEQYFGPGTRLTVT.

The chain is built from TRBV29-1 and TRBJ1-1, with D uncertain. V was pared by 4 bases and J by 2 bases, with 5 bases between. The CDR3 loop spans 11 amino acids. The germline CDR1 and CDR2 sequences are SQVTM and ANQGSEA. CDR3 residues: CSVGLNTEAFF. In DNA form, the CDR3 reads TGCAGCGTTGGTCTCAACACTGAAGCTTTCTTT.

The chain is built from TRBV6-5 and TRBJ1-5, with TRBD1 matching 10 bases. Germline values: CDR1 MNHEY, CDR2 SVGAGI. Unmatched junction bases numbered 6, after V lost 6 bases and J lost 4 bases. The CDR3 is 15 residues long. DNA of the CDR3: TGTGCCAGCAGCCCCGGGACAGGGGATAATCAGCCCCAGCATTTT. This codes for CASSPGTGDNQPQHF.

The V and J genes are TRBV30 and TRBJ1-1, with 7 bases fitting TRBD1. J lost 11 bases, V lost 3 bases, and 12 bases had no gene match. CDR3 size: 13 residues. Germline CDR1 and CDR2: GTSNPN and SVGIG (reference sequence). For the CDR3, the DNA is TGTGCCTGGAGCGTCTACGAGGGGGCTCAGGCTTTCTTT. Translating it yields CAWSVYEGAQAFF.

The chain carries TRBV6-5 and TRBJ1-5; D perhaps matches TRBD1 (5 bases). The CDR3 is 15 residues long. V was shortened by 6 bases and J by 1 base, with 13 bases between the two germline ends. Per germline, CDR1 MNHEY and CDR2 SVGAGI. The CDR3 region has the DNA TGTGCCAGCAGGGACTCGGGGGGGAGCAATCAGCCCCAGCATTTT. The encoded protein is CASRDSGGSNQPQHF.